This TCR beta chain was identified in a study of CD4 T cells in relation to SARS-CoV-2 and coronaviruses. Unexposed donor CD4+ T cells date from about 2011-2018, before the COVID-19 pandemic. Germline values: CDR1 SNHLY, CDR2 FYNNEI. Trimming removed 5 bases from V and 6 bases from J, with 14 bases in between. CDR3 length: 13 residues. Assay used: immunoSEQ multiplex PCR; TCRdb lists only in-frame clones, some missing. The table includes tens of thousands of clones, 93% detected once. Sequencing was carried out using naive CD4+ T cells from PBMCs. Subset of the sample: naive CD4+ T cells isolated by negative enrichment. The receptor was isolated from a human donor in good health. The chain is built from TRBV2 and TRBJ2-7, with D perhaps matching TRBD1 (5 bases). In DNA, the CDR3 is TGTGCCAGCAGTACCGGACAATCCGGCGAGCAGTACTTC. Translation: CASSTGQSGEQYF.